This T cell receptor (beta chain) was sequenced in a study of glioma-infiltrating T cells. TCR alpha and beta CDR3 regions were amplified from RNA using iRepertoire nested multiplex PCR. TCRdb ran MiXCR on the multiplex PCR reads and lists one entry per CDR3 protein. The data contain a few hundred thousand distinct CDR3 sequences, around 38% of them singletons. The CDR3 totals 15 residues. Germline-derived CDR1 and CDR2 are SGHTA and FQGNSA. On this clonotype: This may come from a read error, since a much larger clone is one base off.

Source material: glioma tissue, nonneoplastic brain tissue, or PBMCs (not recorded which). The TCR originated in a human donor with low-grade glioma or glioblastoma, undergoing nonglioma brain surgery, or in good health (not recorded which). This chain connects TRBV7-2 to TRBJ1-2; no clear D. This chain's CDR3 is CASSRGRISNYGYTF. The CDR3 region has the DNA TGCGCCAGCAGCCGAGGCAGGATATCTAACTATGGCTACACCTTC.